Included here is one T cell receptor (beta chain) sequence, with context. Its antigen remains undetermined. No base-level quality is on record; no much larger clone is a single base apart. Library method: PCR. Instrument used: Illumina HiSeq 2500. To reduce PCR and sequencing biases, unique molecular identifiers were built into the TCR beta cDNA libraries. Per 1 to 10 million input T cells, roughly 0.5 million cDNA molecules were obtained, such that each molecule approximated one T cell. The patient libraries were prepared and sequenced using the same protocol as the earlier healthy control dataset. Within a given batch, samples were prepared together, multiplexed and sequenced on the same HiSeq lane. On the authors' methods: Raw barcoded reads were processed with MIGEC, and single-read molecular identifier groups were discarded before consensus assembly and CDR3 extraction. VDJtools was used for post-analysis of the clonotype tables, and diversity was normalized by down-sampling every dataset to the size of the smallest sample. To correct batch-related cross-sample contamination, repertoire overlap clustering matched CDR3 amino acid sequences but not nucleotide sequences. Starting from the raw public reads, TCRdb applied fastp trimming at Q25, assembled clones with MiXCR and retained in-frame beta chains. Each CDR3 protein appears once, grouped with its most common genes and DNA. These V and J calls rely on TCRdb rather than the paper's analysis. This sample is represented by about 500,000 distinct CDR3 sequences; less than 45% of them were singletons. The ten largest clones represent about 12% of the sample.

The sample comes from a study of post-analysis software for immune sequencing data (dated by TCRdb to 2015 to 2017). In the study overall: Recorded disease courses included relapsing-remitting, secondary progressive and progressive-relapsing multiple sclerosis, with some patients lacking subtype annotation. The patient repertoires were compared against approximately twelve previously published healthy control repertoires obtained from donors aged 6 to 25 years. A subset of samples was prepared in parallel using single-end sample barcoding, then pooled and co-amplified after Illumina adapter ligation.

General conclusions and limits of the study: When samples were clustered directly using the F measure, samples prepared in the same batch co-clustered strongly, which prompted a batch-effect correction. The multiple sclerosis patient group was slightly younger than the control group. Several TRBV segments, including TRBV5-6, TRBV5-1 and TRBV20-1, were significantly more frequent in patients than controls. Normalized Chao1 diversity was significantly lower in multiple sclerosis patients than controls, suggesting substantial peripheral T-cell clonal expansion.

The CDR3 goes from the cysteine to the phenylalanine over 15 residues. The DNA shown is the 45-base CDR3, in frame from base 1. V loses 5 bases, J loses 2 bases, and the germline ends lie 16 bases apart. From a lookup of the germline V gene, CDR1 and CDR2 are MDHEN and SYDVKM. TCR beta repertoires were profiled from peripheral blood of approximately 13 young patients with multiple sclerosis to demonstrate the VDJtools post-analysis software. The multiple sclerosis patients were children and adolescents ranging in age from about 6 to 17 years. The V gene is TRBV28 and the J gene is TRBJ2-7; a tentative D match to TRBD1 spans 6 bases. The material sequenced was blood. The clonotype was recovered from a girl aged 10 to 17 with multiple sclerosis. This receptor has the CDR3 CASSPDRPYPYEQYF. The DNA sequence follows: TGTGCCAGCAGTCCCGACAGGCCATATCCCTACGAGCAGTACTTC.